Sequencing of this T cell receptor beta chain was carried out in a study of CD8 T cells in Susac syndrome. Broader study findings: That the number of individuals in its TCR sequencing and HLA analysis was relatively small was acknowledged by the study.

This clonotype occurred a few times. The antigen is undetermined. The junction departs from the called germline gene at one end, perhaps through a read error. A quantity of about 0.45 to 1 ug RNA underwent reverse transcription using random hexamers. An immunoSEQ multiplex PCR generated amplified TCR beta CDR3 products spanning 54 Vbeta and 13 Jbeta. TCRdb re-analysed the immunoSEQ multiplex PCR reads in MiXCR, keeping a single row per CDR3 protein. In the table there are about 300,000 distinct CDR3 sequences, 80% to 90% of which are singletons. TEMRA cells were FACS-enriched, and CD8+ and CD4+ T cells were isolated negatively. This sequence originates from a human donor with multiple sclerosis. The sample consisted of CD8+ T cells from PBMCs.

CDR3 bases: TGTGCTAGCAGCTTAGGGTCGAGCTCCTACAATGAGCAGTTCTTC. Protein product: CASSLGSSSYNEQFF. The chain combines TRBV7-7 with TRBJ2-1; unclear D gene. The CDR3 has 15 amino acids. CDR1 is SSHAT, CDR2 FNYEAQ, per germline (reference sequence).